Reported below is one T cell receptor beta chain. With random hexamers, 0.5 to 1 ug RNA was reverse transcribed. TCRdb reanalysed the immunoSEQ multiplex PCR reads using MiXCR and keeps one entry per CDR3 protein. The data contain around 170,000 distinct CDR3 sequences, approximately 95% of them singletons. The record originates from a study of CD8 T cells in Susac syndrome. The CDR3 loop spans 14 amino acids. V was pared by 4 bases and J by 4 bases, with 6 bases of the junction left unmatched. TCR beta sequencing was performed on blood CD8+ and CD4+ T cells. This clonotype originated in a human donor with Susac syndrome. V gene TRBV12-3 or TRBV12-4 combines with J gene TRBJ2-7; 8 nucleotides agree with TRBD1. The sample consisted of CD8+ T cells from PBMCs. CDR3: CASSSGTGYYEQYF. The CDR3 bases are TGTGCCAGCAGTTCGGGGACAGGTTATTACGAGCAGTACTTC.